This T cell receptor beta chain stems from a study of shared clonotypes between healthy human individuals. Clones were read by immunoSEQ multiplex PCR, and TCRdb kept only the in-frame ones, dropping some. The sample contains a few million clones, about 94% of which appear only once. This CDR3 has 13 amino acids. V was trimmed by 2 bases and J by 2 bases, leaving 10 bases between them. Germline-derived CDR1 and CDR2 are GTSNPN and SVGIG (reference sequence). Sequencing was performed on naive CD4+ T cells sorted from blood. Stated subset: CD45RA+ positively selected. The chain employs TRBV30 and TRBJ2-7, with a weak D call TRBD1 (5 bases). This clonotype was obtained from a man aged 18 to 29 in good health. The CDR3 protein is CAWSIQGAYEQYF. The DNA for the CDR3 is TGTGCCTGGAGTATTCAGGGTGCCTACGAGCAGTACTTC.